One sample yielded the 28 T cell receptor beta chains listed below, sequenced in a study of blood T cells in healthy people across ages. Primed by a sample-barcoded 5' primer and a J-beta primer mix, a second PCR proceeded for roughly 6 to 12 cycles. Each CDR3 protein is one row after TCRdb ran MiXCR on the 5' RACE reads. This table has about 1.6 million distinct CDR3 sequences, about 31% appearing once. The specimen was blood. These receptor sequences come from a woman between 25 and 40 years old in good health.

This clonotype came up many times. The V and J genes are TRBV29-1 and TRBJ2-5; D is possibly TRBD1 (6 bases). The CDR3 sequence is 14 residues long. Germline lookup yields CDR1 SQVTM and CDR2 ANQGSEA. Trimming removed 4 bases from V and 2 bases from J, with 14 bases in between. CDR3 coding DNA: TGCAGCGTTGGTACAGGGAACCAACAAGAGACCCAGTACTTC. It is translated as CSVGTGNQQETQYF.

This clonotype came up a few times. V usage is TRBV5-1 and J usage is TRBJ2-2; TRBD2 agrees at 8 bases. V gave up 0 bases and J gave up 7 bases; unmatched junction bases: 14. The CDR3 spans 18 residues. The germline CDR1 and CDR2 sequences are SGHRS and YFSETQ. This chain's CDR3 is CASSLGLLSGSKVGELFF. The DNA for the CDR3 is TGCGCCAGCAGCTTGGGGCTTCTAAGCGGGAGTAAGGTCGGGGAGCTGTTTTTT.

In this sample, this clonotype turned up a few times. This sequence joins TRBV5-5 and TRBJ1-1; no clear D gene. The CDR3 length is 11 residues. The V gene's germline CDR1 is SGHKS and CDR2 YYEKEE (reference sequence). Trimming left V 7 bases short and J 4 bases short, with 8 bases between. The CDR3 DNA sequence: TGTGCCAGCGGTGTTTCCACTGAAGCTTTCTTT. Amino acid sequence: CASGVSTEAFF.

This clonotype was detected only a few times. This sequence joins TRBV2 and TRBJ2-7; D might be TRBD2 (5 bases). Germline loops: CDR1 SNHLY, CDR2 FYNNEI. The CDR3 is 13 residues long. V was clipped by 10 bases and J by 2 bases, with 15 bases between them. The CDR3 DNA sequence: TGTGCCACCGGAGGCCGATCCGCCTACGAGCAGTACTTC. This translates into CATGGRSAYEQYF.

The chain uses TRBV20-1 and TRBJ1-1; 7 bases map to TRBD1. The trim removed 5 bases at V and 3 bases at J, leaving 9 bases unmatched. The length of the CDR3 is 14 residues. Germline V lookup: CDR1 DFQATT, CDR2 SNEGSKA (reference sequence). In nucleotides, the CDR3 is TGCAGTGCTGTACAGGGGCCTTGGGACACTGAAGCTTTCTTT. Its translation is CSAVQGPWDTEAFF.

This clonotype came up a few times. The gene calls are TRBV5-8 and TRBJ2-5; D is possibly TRBD1 (6 bases). The J call is in doubt because the DNA end fits TRBJ2-7 better. The CDR3 is 13 amino acids. CDR1 is SGHTS, CDR2 YDEGEE, per germline. CDR3 amino acids: CASSQQGTSEQYF. The CDR3 coding sequence is TGTGCCAGCAGCCAACAGGGTACTTCCGAGCAGTACTTC.

The chain has TRBV30 and TRBJ1-1, with D unclear. With 0 bases removed from V and 1 base from J, the gap between germline ends came to 12 bases. From germline, CDR1 is GTSNPN and CDR2 SVGIG (reference sequence). This CDR3 has 15 amino acids. The CDR3 sequence: CAWSVGGPGNTEAFF. The CDR3 DNA follows: TGTGCCTGGAGTGTTGGAGGACCCGGGAACACTGAAGCTTTCTTT.

This clonotype showed up many times. The chain couples TRBV29-1 to TRBJ2-1; the D gene is possibly TRBD2 (6 bases). CDR3 length: 15 amino acids. V dropped 0 bases and J dropped 6 bases, with 15 bases sitting between them. Germline V CDR1 and CDR2: SQVTM, ANQGSEA. CDR3 nucleotides: TGCAGCGTTGAAGAGGGAGGAGCCCCCGGCAATGAGCAGTTCTTC. Translated, it gives CSVEEGGAPGNEQFF.

The chain links TRBV20-1 to TRBJ2-5, with D hard to call. The germline V and J ends were trimmed by 3 bases and 2 bases, with 7 bases remaining between them. CDR1 is DFQATT, CDR2 SNEGSKA, per germline (reference sequence). CDR3 size: 12 residues. CDR3 in amino acids: CSASRLQETQYF. CDR3 nucleotides: TGCAGTGCTAGCAGGCTGCAAGAGACCCAGTACTTC.

J is TRBJ1-3 and V is TRBV6-5; perhaps TRBD1 as D (5 bases). V was pared by 5 bases and J by 2 bases, with 10 bases between. This CDR3 region has 14 residues. The germline gives CDR1 MNHEY, CDR2 SVGAGI. CDR3 in DNA: TGTGCCAGCAGTCCCGGGACTGCTGGAAACACCATATATTTT. As protein: CASSPGTAGNTIYF.

The V call is TRBV28, the J call TRBJ2-7, with a weak D call TRBD2 (7 bases). The germline V gene has CDR1 MDHEN and CDR2 SYDVKM. Trimming took off 4 bases at V and 2 bases at J, with 18 bases between the two ends. This CDR3 has 16 residues. CDR3 bases: TGTGCCAGCAGTTCACCCCGAAGGGGGGGCGCCTACGAGCAGTACTTC. It codes for CASSSPRRGGAYEQYF.

This clonotype was counted a few times. This rearrangement joins TRBV7-9 to TRBJ2-1; TRBD2 matches 13 bases. The V gene's germline CDR1 is SEHNR and CDR2 FQNEAQ (reference sequence). V dropped 5 bases and J dropped 6; count of bases not matched to a gene: 7. The CDR3 sequence is 16 residues long. Here the CDR3 reads CASSLELAGGGNEQFF. Here the CDR3 DNA reads TGTGCCAGCAGCCTAGAACTAGCGGGAGGGGGCAATGAGCAGTTCTTC.

The chain uses TRBV6-1 and TRBJ1-2, with 7 bases aligning to TRBD1. This CDR3 region has 12 residues. Germline V gene lookup returns CDR1 MNHNS and CDR2 SASEGT. J lost 7 bases, V lost 4 bases, and 3 bases had no gene match. CDR3 in DNA: TGTGCCAGCAGTGGACAGGGAACTGGCTACACCTTC. Its protein is CASSGQGTGYTF.

The chain recombines TRBV27 with TRBJ2-6; D is ambiguous. V lost 5 bases to trimming and J lost 2 bases, with 13 bases between them. The CDR3 extends over 16 amino acids. Germline V lookup: CDR1 MNHEY, CDR2 SMNVEV (reference sequence). The DNA of the CDR3 is TGTGCCAGCAGTCAAAGCGTAGGGACTGGGGCCAACGTCCTGACTTTC. Translated, it gives CASSQSVGTGANVLTF.

The V gene is TRBV4-1, the J gene TRBJ1-1, with 8 nucleotides matching TRBD1. With V trimmed by 3 bases and J by 6 bases, 9 bases remained unmatched. The CDR3 totals 15 residues. Per the germline V gene, CDR1 is MGHRA and CDR2 is YSYEKL. DNA for the CDR3: TGCGCCAGCAGCCACAGGACAGGGAAGGGGGCTGAAGCTTTCTTT. It encodes CASSHRTGKGAEAFF.

A remark on this clonotype: A much larger clone differs by one base, so this may be a read error. This chain links TRBV7-9 with TRBJ2-5; D ambiguous. With 5 bases removed from V and 11 bases from J, the gap between germline ends came to 21 bases. CDR1 is SEHNR and CDR2 is FQNEAQ in the germline V gene (reference sequence). The CDR3 is 14 amino acids. DNA of the CDR3: TGTGCCAGCAGCCCAAGGCTGGACGGTAATGAGCAGTACTTC. It translates to CASSPRLDGNEQYF.

This clonotype showed up just a few times. V usage is TRBV5-6 and J usage is TRBJ2-5; 8 bases are shared with TRBD1. Germline values: CDR1 SGHDT, CDR2 YYEEEE. After removal of 4 bases from V and 5 bases from J, the junction contained 10 bases not matched to a gene. The CDR3 sequence is 15 residues long. The CDR3 sequence: CASSPGQGHWETQYF. DNA for the CDR3: TGTGCCAGCAGCCCCGGACAGGGCCATTGGGAGACCCAGTACTTC.

This clonotype was seen more than once but under ten times. In DNA, the CDR3 is TGCAGCGCTGGGACAGGGCTGAACACTGAAGCTTTCTTT. It translates to CSAGTGLNTEAFF. The chain recombines TRBV29-1 with TRBJ1-1, with TRBD1 matching 9 bases. There are 13 residues in the CDR3. The germline V gene encodes CDR1 SQVTM and CDR2 ANQGSEA. Trimming at V came to 7 bases and at J to 0 bases, leaving 3 bases not matched to a gene.

The CDR3 reads CSGTLGQGRAFF. The CDR3 bases are TGCAGCGGTACTCTCGGACAGGGGCGGGCTTTCTTT. The V and J genes are TRBV29-1 and TRBJ1-1; 9 positions agree with TRBD1. CDR3 length: 12 residues. Trimming at V came to 7 bases and at J to 11 bases, leaving 11 bases not matched to a gene. The germline gives CDR1 SQVTM, CDR2 ANQGSEA.

The chain uses TRBV20-1 and TRBJ2-2; 8 bases match TRBD2. CDR3 length: 15 residues. Per the germline V gene, CDR1 is DFQATT and CDR2 is SNEGSKA (reference sequence). Unmatched junction bases numbered 8, after V lost 6 bases and J lost 2 bases. The chain's CDR3 is CSAGVAGTNTGELFF. The CDR3 DNA reads TGCAGTGCAGGAGTAGCGGGGACAAACACCGGGGAGCTGTTTTTT.

This clonotype is a singleton in its sample. V is TRBV19 and J is TRBJ2-3; no clear D gene. Germline lookup yields CDR1 LNHDA and CDR2 SQIVND (reference sequence). This CDR3 contains 13 residues. Trimming removed 3 bases from V and 4 bases from J, with 8 bases in between. DNA of the CDR3: TGTGCCAGTAGTATTCCGGTCGCAGATACGCAGTATTTT. It yields the protein CASSIPVADTQYF. Full variable domain (missing parts from reference TRBV19 and TRBJ2-3): DGGITQSPKYLFRKEGQNVTLSCEQNLNHDAMYWYRQDPGQGLRLIYYSQIVNDFQKGDIAEGYSVSREKKESFPLTVTSAQKNPTAFYLCASSIPVADTQYFGPGTRLTVL.

J is TRBJ2-7 and V is TRBV20-1, with 7 bases lining up with TRBD2. The J call may be mistaken, given a closer DNA end match to TRBJ2-4. CDR1 is DFQATT, CDR2 SNEGSKA, per germline (reference sequence). This CDR3 is built from 14 residues. The CDR3 is CSARPSGVINIQYF. The CDR3, as DNA: TGCAGTGCTCGCCCCAGCGGGGTGATAAACATTCAGTACTTC.

This chain's CDR3 is CASSFGLAGAPDTQYF. The CDR3 DNA reads TGTGCCAGCAGTTTCGGACTAGCGGGAGCCCCAGATACGCAGTATTTT. This chain links TRBV6-2 or TRBV6-3 with TRBJ2-3, with 13 bases aligning to TRBD2. After removal of 4 bases from V and 4 bases from J, the junction contained 5 bases not matched to a gene. This CDR3 has 16 amino acids. Germline V gene sequence: CDR1 MNHEY, CDR2 SVGEGT.

This chain joins TRBV20-1 and TRBJ1-1, with a weak D call TRBD1 (6 bases). The germline CDR1 and CDR2 sequences are DFQATT and SNEGSKA (reference sequence). V gave up 0 bases and J gave up 4 bases, with 12 bases separating them. The CDR3 totals 14 residues. DNA for the CDR3: TGCAGTGCTAGAGATGCAGGGGTGGGCACTGAAGCTTTCTTT. Its translation is CSARDAGVGTEAFF.

As DNA, the CDR3 is TGTGCCTGCTCCTGGGGGGGGGCCTACGAGCAGTACTTC. Translation gives CACSWGGAYEQYF. V is TRBV11-2 and J is TRBJ2-7, with 7 bases that match TRBD2. The CDR3 runs to 13 residues. The V gene end was trimmed by 11 bases and the J gene end by 2 bases; junction bases not matched to a gene: 9. Germline V CDR1 and CDR2: SGHAT, FQNNGV. Supplemented by reference TRBV11-2 and TRBJ2-7, the full variable domain reads EAGVAQSPRYKIIEKRQSVAFWCNPISGHATLYWYQQILGQGPKLLIQFQNNGVVDDSQLPKDRFSAERLKGVDSTLKIQPAKLEDSAVYLCACSWGGAYEQYFGPGTRLTVT.

The chain combines TRBV3-1 with TRBJ2-1; TRBD1 or TRBD2 may be the D gene (5 bases each). Trimming left V 2 bases short and J 3 bases short, with 17 bases between. Germline CDR1 is LGHDT and CDR2 is YNNKEL (reference sequence). The CDR3 covers 17 residues. The CDR3 DNA sequence: TGTGCCAGCAGCCAACTAGTCCGGGACGGAGGCTACAATGAGCAGTTCTTC. Encoded protein: CASSQLVRDGGYNEQFF.

The CDR3 DNA follows: TGTGCCAGCAGCTTTGGACAGAAGACAGATACGCAGTATTTT. It yields the protein CASSFGQKTDTQYF. The chain joins TRBV7-8 to TRBJ2-3; maybe TRBD1 (6 bases). The V gene lost 3 bases and the J gene lost 3 bases, with 10 bases spanning the gap. Germline CDR1 and CDR2: SGHVS and FQNEAQ. The CDR3 is made up of 14 amino acids.

The chain uses TRBV5-1 and TRBJ2-3; D is perhaps TRBD1 or TRBD2 (5 bases each). This CDR3 contains 16 residues. Germline assignment: CDR1 SGHRS and CDR2 YFSETQ. The V end lost 4 bases, the J end lost 0 bases, and 15 bases lay between the germline ends. The CDR3 loop reads CASSPGTAQSTDTQYF. The CDR3 nucleotides read TGCGCCAGCAGCCCGGGGACCGCCCAGAGCACAGATACGCAGTATTTT. The full variable domain, completed using reference TRBV5-1 and TRBJ2-3, is KAGVTQTPRYLIKTRGQQVTLSCSPISGHRSVSWYQQTPGQGLQFLFEYFSETQRNKGNFPGRFSGRQFSNSRSEMNVSTLELGDSALYLCASSPGTAQSTDTQYFGPGTRLTVL.